This record covers a single T cell receptor beta chain. These data come from a study of early T cells in non-severe SARS-CoV-2 infection. V lost 0 bases to trimming and J lost 0 bases, with 6 bases between them. This CDR3 has 14 residues. The germline V gene encodes CDR1 SGHRS and CDR2 YFSETQ. TCRdb recomputed calls from the 5' RACE reads with MiXCR, one row per CDR3 protein. This sample yields about 50,000 distinct CDR3 sequences, of which 7% to 10% are seen a single time; around 4% belongs to the top ten. Specimen: whole blood. V and J are TRBV5-1 and TRBJ2-5; unclear D gene. The TCR comes from an adult who was a healthcare worker with PCR-confirmed SARS-CoV-2 infection or an uninfected control (not recorded which). The CDR3 sequence is CASSLAADQETQYF. CDR3 sequence (DNA): TGCGCCAGCAGCTTGGCGGCAGACCAAGAGACCCAGTACTTC.